What follows are 6 T cell receptor beta chains derived from one specimen sequenced in a study of T cell responses to AZD1222 COVID-19 vaccine. TCRdb keeps only in-frame clones here, not all; method: immunoSEQ multiplex PCR. This repertoire includes about 140,000 clones. The sample was peripheral blood. The source of these receptors is an adult in good health.

The chain links TRBV3-1 (or the pseudogene TRBV3-2) to TRBJ1-4; D remains ambiguous. The ends were cut back, 1 base at V and 4 bases at J, with 13 bases in the middle. Germline CDR1 is LGHDT and CDR2 is YNNKEL (reference sequence). The CDR3 is 16 residues long. The chain's CDR3 is CASSQGSQPINEKLFF. CDR3 DNA sequence: TGTGCCAGCAGCCAAGGGTCACAGCCAATTAATGAAAAACTGTTTTTT.

The chain has TRBV6-6 and TRBJ1-5; no firm D call. The CDR3 spans 15 residues. V lost 2 bases to trimming and J lost 1 base, with 9 bases between them. Germline CDR1 and CDR2: MNHNY and SVGAGI (reference sequence). CDR3 DNA: TGTGCCAGCAGTTACAGCGGACCGAGCAATCAGCCCCAGCATTTT. Protein sequence: CASSYSGPSNQPQHF.

V gene TRBV2 combines with J gene TRBJ2-7, with 7 bases that match TRBD1. Germline V lookup: CDR1 SNHLY, CDR2 FYNNEI. The CDR3 spans 14 residues. The trim removed 2 bases at V and 4 bases at J, leaving 5 bases unmatched. The CDR3 reads CASSERRRGYEQYF. The CDR3 coding sequence is TGTGCCAGCAGTGAACGACGCAGGGGGTACGAGCAGTACTTC.

J is TRBJ1-6 and V is TRBV6-4; D gene unclear. The CDR3 is 13 residues long. The germline V gene has CDR1 MRHNA and CDR2 SNTAGT. V lost 3 bases and J lost 7, with 7 bases in between. The CDR3, as DNA: TGTGCCAGCAGTGAAGGGAGGAATTCACCCCTCCACTTT. Its translation: CASSEGRNSPLHF.

The gene calls are TRBV11-3 and TRBJ2-5; no firm D call. There are 13 residues in the CDR3. V gave up 5 bases and J gave up 5 bases, with 12 bases separating them. The germline CDR1 and CDR2 sequences are SGHNT and YENEEA. Here the CDR3 DNA reads TGTGCCAGCAGCCGTGGGCATCAGGAGACCCAGTACTTC. Residues: CASSRGHQETQYF.

Of note for this clone: Other DNA sequences from this sample encode an identical CDR3 as well. This chain uses TRBV28 with TRBJ1-5; D is undetermined. Trimming stripped 2 bases from V and 1 base from J, with 6 bases between. The CDR3 extends over 14 amino acids. Per germline, CDR1 MDHEN and CDR2 SYDVKM. CDR3 sequence: CASSLGQSNQPQHF. CDR3 in DNA: TGTGCCAGCAGTTTAGGGCAGAGCAATCAGCCCCAGCATTTT. Variable domain in full (rest from reference TRBV28 and TRBJ1-5): DVKVTQSSRYLVKRTGEKVFLECVQDMDHENMFWYRQDPGLGLRLIYFSYDVKMKEKGDIPEGYSVSREKKERFSLILESASTNQTSMYLCASSLGQSNQPQHFGDGTRLSIL.